The 5 T cell receptor beta chains reported below all come from one sample, sequenced in a study of blood T cells in healthy people across ages. Together with a sample-barcoded 5' primer, a J-beta primer mix was included in a second PCR lasting roughly 6 to 12 cycles. TCRdb analysed the 5' RACE reads with MiXCR anew, one entry per CDR3 protein. The sample shows around 1,500,000 distinct CDR3 sequences, roughly 40% of them seen only once. Material for sequencing was blood. The receptors were gathered from a woman aged 18-29 years in good health.

V is TRBV5-1 and J is TRBJ2-7; no clear D gene. V gave up 4 bases and J gave up 6 bases, with 14 bases separating them. The CDR3 has 13 residues. Germline loops: CDR1 SGHRS, CDR2 YFSETQ. The CDR3: CASSVREFTEQYF. The CDR3 DNA follows: TGCGCCAGCAGCGTAAGGGAATTTACCGAGCAGTACTTC. Combining the CDR3 with reference TRBV5-1 and TRBJ2-7 gives the whole variable domain KAGVTQTPRYLIKTRGQQVTLSCSPISGHRSVSWYQQTPGQGLQFLFEYFSETQRNKGNFPGRFSGRQFSNSRSEMNVSTLELGDSALYLCASSVREFTEQYFGPGTRLTVT.

This clonotype was detected only a few times. V gene TRBV20-1 combines with J gene TRBJ2-3; 12 bases are shared with TRBD2. Germline V gene sequence: CDR1 DFQATT, CDR2 SNEGSKA (reference sequence). The CDR3 is 19 amino acids. V shed 3 bases, J shed 0 bases, and the junction held 13 bases outside the gene matches. CDR3 nucleotides: TGCAGTGCTAGGACCCTACGGGCTAGCGGGAGGGCCAGCACAGATACGCAGTATTTT. This encodes CSARTLRASGRASTDTQYF.

The V gene is TRBV14, the J gene TRBJ2-7; 7 nucleotides match TRBD1. This CDR3 is 14 amino acids long. J lost 5 bases, V lost 1 base, and 5 bases had no gene match. The germline V gene encodes CDR1 SGHDN and CDR2 FVKESK. CDR3 sequence: CASSQVDRLHEQYF. In DNA, the CDR3 is TGTGCCAGCAGCCAAGTGGACAGGCTCCACGAGCAGTACTTC.

The rearrangement joins TRBV6-6 to TRBJ1-2; 8 bases agree with TRBD1. The germline V gene encodes CDR1 MNHNY and CDR2 SVGAGI (reference sequence). The CDR3 spans 14 residues. The V gene end was trimmed by 5 bases and the J gene end by 7 bases; junction bases not matched to a gene: 9. CDR3 bases: TGTGCCAGCAGTGCGCAGGGGGCGCATATTGGCTACACCTTC. It specifies CASSAQGAHIGYTF.

In this sample, this clonotype turned up a few times. The rearrangement links TRBV27 to TRBJ1-6, with D perhaps TRBD1 (6 bases). V was trimmed by 0 bases and J by 9 bases, leaving 12 bases between them. Germline lookup yields CDR1 MNHEY and CDR2 SMNVEV (reference sequence). The CDR3 has 15 amino acids. In DNA, the CDR3 is TGTGCCAGCAGTTTATCAGGGGGGGTCGGTTCACCCCTCCACTTT. Encoded protein: CASSLSGGVGSPLHF.